This TCR beta chain was captured by sequencing in a study of T cell responses to AZD1222 COVID-19 vaccine. Study-wide points: Donor demographics were predominantly white British with a female majority; clonal diversity may be underestimated. Spike-specific TCR breadth and depth grew following two AZD1222 doses. Every sample of the repertoires postdated the peak T cell response.

With respect to this clone: Its target is not known.

TCRdb's table, derived via immunoSEQ multiplex PCR, lists solely in-frame clones and lacks some. The data contain over 150,000 clones, roughly 87% of them singletons. Germline V gene lookup returns CDR1 SEHNR and CDR2 FQNEAQ (reference sequence). Germline trimming cut 2 bases from V and 2 bases from J; bases unmatched to any gene: 6. The CDR3 sequence is 15 residues long. The source was peripheral blood, collected on day 0 of AZD1222 vaccination. The rearrangement joins TRBV7-9 to TRBJ2-7, with TRBD1 matching 7 bases. This clonotype originated in an adult in good health. The CDR3 protein is CASSLRGGLAYEQYF. Here the CDR3 DNA reads TGTGCCAGCAGCTTAAGAGGGGGCCTGGCCTACGAGCAGTACTTC.